This T cell receptor beta chain was documented in a study of blood T cell repertoires in COVID-19. In its sample, this clone was seen many times. Repertoires were generated with immunoSEQ multiplex PCR, while TCRdb's copy carries only in-frame clones and drops some. In the table there are approximately 61,000 clones, around 77% of which are singletons. Germline-derived CDR1 and CDR2 are LGHNT and FRNRAP. V was clipped by 5 bases and J by 4 bases; unmatched bases: 5. This CDR3 region has 16 residues. The sequenced material came from peripheral blood. The clonotype originates from a man older than 75 with active or convalescent COVID-19. This sequence joins TRBV12-5 and TRBJ2-2; 12 positions match TRBD2. CDR3 region: CASGTILAGGTGELFF. CDR3 nucleotides: TGTGCTAGTGGTACGATACTAGCGGGGGGCACCGGGGAGCTGTTTTTT.